The subject of this entry is one T cell receptor (beta chain). This clonotype was found many times. Its antigen remains undetermined. No quality values exist for individual bases; no much larger clone is one base distant. The data are from a study of T cells after yellow fever vaccination (dated by TCRdb to between 2019 and 2020). Concerning the study at large: The SMART-Seq v4 Ultra Low Input RNA kit was used to prepare libraries from fractions with low cell numbers. Bulk TCR alpha and beta repertoires were sequenced longitudinally to track T-cell clones before and after primary and booster YFV17D yellow fever vaccination. Two healthy male donors, one aged 18 to 29 and one aged 30 to 40 years, made up the cohort. Blood was collected at multiple timepoints before and after primary and secondary immunization, and bulk PBMC replicates and cell subsets were isolated. Summary of the overall study and its limitations: Computational filtering was required because FACS-sorted repertoires could contain abundant contaminating clonotypes from the bulk population. Compared with the primary T-cell response, the secondary T-cell response was weaker but faster, peaking on day 5 rather than day 15. Most clones expanded after primary vaccination were re-detected after the booster (approximately 96% of CD4 and about nine tenths of CD8), suggesting broad memory maintenance. A small fraction of clonotypes appeared in both the CD4 and CD8 compartments, likely as a result of convergent recombination. The study included only two donors, which limits how far the findings can be generalized.

The germline V gene (reference sequence) provides CDR1 SGHKS and CDR2 YYEKEE. The CDR3 sequence holds 18 residues, the cysteine and phenylalanine included. Just the 54-base CDR3 DNA is kept, in frame starting at base 1. Compared with germline, V lacks 0 bases and J lacks 0 bases; bases without a gene match: 3. Synthesis of TCR cDNA relied on 5'RACE template switching, a step that introduced a universal primer site along with unique molecular identifiers. cDNA synthesis was primed from both the TCR alpha and TCR beta constant segments. Two PCR steps were used to amplify libraries, with sample barcodes and sequencing adapters being added in the second step. Libraries were sequenced on Illumina HiSeq 2500 (2x100 bp) or NovaSeq (2x150 bp). The authors' analysis ran thus. MIGEC was used to demultiplex reads and collapse the reads into UMI consensus sequences, and MiXCR was used for V(D)J alignment. Vaccine-responding clonotypes were identified with edgeR using replicate PBMC samples, with FDR below 0.01 and a log2 fold change above 5 up to day 15 being required. Bulk clonotypes were assigned CD4 or CD8 identity according to which sequenced CD4 or CD8 repertoire held them at higher abundance. TCRdb redid the processing of the public reads, applying fastp at Q25 and MiXCR, and retained in-frame beta chains. Each entry is one CDR3 protein sequence, shown with its most common DNA and genes. V and J calls and clone size were set by TCRdb, not the authors. The sample table records approximately 300,000 distinct CDR3 sequences; around 6.8% of these occur just once. Roughly a sixth of the sample is taken by the ten largest.

The treatment or condition label of this sample denotes: live attenuated yellow fever vaccine strain. At each blood-draw timepoint, two biological replicates of bulk PBMCs were collected. A standard Ficoll-Paque protocol was used to isolate PBMCs from peripheral blood. RNA was extracted with TriZol from bulk PBMCs, CD4 and CD8 fractions, and dextramer-positive and dextramer-negative fractions. Recombination linked TRBV5-5 to TRBJ2-6, with 10 central nucleotides matching TRBD1. This sequence originates from a man aged 18 to 35 who received the YFV17D yellow fever vaccine. The source was PBMCs, collected about 41 days after the first yellow fever vaccination. The DNA sequence reads TGTGCCAGCAGCTTGGAACGGACAGGGGGCTCTGGGGCCAACGTCCTGACTTTC. Its coded protein is CASSLERTGGSGANVLTF.